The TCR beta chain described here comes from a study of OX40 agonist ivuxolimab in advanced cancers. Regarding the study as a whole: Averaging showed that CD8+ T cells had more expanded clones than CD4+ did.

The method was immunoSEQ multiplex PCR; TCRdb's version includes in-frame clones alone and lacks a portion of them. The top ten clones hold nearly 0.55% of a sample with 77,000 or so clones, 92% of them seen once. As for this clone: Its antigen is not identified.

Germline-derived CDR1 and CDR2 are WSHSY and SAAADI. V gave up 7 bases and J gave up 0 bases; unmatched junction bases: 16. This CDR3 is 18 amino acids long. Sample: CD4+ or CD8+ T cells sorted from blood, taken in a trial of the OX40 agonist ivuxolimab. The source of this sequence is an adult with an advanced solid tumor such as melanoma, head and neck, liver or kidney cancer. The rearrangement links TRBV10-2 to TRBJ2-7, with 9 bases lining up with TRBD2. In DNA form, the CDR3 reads TGCGCCAGCAATCCTGATGGTAGCGGGAGCCCTCTCTCCTACGAGCAGTACTTC. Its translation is CASNPDGSGSPLSYEQYF.